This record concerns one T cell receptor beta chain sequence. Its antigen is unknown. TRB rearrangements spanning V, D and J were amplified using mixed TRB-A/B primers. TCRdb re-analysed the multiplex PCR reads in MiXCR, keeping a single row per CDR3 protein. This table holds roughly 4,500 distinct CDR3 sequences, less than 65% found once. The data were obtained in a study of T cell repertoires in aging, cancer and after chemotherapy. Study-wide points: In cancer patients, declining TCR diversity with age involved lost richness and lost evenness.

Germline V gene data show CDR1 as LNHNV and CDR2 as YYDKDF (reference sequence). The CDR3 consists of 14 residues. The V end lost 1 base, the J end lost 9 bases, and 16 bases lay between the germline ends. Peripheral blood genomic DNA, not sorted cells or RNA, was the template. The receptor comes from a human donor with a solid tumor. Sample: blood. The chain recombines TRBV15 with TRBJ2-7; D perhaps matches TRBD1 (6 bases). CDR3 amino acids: CATSRGQGSTMQYF. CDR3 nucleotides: TGTGCCACCAGCAGAGGTCAGGGGTCTACGATGCAGTACTTC.